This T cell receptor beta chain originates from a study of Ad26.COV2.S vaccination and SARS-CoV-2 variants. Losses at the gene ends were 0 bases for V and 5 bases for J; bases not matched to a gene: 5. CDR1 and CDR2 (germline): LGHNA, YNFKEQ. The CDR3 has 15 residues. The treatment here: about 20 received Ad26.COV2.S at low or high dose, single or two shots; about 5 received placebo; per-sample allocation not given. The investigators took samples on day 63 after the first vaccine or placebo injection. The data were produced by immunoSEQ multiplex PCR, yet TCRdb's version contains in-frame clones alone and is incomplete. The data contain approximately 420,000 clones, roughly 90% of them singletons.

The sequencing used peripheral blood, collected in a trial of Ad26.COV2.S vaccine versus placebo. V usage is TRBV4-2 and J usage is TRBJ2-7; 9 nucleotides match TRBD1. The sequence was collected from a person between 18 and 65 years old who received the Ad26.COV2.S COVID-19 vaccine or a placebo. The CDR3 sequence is CASSQDWDRVNEQYF. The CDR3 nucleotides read TGTGCCAGCAGCCAAGATTGGGACAGGGTCAACGAGCAGTACTTC.